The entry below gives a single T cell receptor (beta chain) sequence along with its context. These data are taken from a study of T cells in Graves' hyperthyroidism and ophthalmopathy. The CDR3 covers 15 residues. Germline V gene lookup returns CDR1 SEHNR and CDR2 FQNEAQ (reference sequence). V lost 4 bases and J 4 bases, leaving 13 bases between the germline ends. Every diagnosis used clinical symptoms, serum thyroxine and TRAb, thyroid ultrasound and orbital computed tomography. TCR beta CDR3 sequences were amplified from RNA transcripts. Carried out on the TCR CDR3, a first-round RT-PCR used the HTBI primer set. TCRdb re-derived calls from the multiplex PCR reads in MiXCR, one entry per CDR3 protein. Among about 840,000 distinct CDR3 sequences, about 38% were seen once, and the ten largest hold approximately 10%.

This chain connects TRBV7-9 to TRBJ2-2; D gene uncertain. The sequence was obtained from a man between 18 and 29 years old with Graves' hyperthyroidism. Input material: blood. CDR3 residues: CASSSGPAPTGELFF. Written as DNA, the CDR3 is TGTGCCAGCAGCTCCGGGCCGGCCCCCACCGGGGAGCTGTTTTTT.